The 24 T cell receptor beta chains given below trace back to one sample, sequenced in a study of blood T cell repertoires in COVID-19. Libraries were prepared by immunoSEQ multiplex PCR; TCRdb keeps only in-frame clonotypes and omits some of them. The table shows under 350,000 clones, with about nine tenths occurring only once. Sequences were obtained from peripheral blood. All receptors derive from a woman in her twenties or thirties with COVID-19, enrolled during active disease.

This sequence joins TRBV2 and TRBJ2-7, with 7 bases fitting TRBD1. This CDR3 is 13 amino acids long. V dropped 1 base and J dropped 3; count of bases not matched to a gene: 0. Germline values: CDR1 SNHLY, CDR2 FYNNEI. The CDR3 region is CASSEGTGYEQYF. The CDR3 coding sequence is TGTGCCAGCAGTGAAGGGACAGGCTACGAGCAGTACTTC.

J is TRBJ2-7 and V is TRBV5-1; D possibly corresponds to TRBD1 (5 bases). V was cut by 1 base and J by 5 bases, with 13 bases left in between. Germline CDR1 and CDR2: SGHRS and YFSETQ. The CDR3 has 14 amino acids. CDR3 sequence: CASSLRGRDDEQYF. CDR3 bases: TGCGCCAGCAGCTTGAGGGGAAGGGATGACGAGCAGTACTTC.

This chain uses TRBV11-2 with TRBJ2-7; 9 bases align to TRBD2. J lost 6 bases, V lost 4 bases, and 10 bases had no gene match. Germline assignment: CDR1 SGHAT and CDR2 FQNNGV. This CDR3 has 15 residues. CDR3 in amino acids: CASSSRLAETGEQYF. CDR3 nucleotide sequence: TGTGCCAGCAGCTCGCGACTAGCGGAGACGGGCGAGCAGTACTTC.

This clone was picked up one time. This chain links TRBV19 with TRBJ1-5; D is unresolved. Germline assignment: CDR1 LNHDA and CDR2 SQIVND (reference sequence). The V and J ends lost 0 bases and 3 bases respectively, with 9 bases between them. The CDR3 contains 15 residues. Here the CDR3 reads CASSIEGTDNQPQHF. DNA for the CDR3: TGTGCCAGTAGTATAGAGGGTACAGACAATCAGCCCCAGCATTTT.

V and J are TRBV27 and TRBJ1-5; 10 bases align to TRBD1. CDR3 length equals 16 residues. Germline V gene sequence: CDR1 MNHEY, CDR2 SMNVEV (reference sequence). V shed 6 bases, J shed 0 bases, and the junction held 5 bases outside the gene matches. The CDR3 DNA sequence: TGTGCCAGCAGGGGACAGGGGATGGGTAGCAATCAGCCCCAGCATTTT. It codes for CASRGQGMGSNQPQHF.

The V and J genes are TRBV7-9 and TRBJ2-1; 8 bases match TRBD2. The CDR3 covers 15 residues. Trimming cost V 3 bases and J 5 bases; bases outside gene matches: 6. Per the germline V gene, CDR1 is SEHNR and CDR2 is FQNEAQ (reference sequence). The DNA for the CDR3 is TGTGCCAGCAGCTTGGCGGGGGGCCCGGACAATGAGCAGTTCTTC. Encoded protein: CASSLAGGPDNEQFF.

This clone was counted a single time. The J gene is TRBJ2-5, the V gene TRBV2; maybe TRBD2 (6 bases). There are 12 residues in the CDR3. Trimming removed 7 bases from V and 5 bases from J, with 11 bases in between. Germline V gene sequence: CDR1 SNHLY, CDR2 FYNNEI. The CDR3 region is CASKEGLETQYF. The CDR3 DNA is TGTGCCAGCAAGGAGGGGTTGGAGACCCAGTACTTC.

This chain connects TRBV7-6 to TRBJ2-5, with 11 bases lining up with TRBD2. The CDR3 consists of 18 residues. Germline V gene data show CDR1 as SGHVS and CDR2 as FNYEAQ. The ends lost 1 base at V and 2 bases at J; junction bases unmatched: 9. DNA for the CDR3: TGTGCCAGCAGCTTAGTTCAGGGGAGACTAGCGGGGCAAGAGACCCAGTACTTC. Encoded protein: CASSLVQGRLAGQETQYF.

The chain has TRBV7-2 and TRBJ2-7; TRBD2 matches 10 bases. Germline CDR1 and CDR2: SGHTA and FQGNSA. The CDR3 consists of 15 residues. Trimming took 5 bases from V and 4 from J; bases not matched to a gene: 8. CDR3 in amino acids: CASSKERGGSYEQYF. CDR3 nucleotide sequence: TGTGCCAGCAGCAAAGAGCGGGGGGGTTCGTACGAGCAGTACTTC.

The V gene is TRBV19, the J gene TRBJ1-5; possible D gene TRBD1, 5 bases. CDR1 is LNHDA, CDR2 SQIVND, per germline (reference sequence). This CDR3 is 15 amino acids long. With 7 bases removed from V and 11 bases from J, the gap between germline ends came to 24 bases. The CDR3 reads CASTRPGLGQSAQHF. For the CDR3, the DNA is TGTGCCAGTACCCGCCCAGGGCTAGGACAATCGGCCCAGCATTTT.

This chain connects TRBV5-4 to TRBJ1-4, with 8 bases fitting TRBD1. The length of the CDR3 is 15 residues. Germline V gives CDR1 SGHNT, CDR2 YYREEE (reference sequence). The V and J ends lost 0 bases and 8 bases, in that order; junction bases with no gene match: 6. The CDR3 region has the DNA TGTGCCAGCAGCTTGGTTGGACAGGGAGGGGAAAAACTGTTTTTT. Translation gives CASSLVGQGGEKLFF.

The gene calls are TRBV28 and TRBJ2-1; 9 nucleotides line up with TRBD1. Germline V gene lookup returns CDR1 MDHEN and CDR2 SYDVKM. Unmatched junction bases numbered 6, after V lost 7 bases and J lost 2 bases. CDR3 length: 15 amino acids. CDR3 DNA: TGTGCCAGCACCCTGGGACAGGGACCCTACAATGAGCAGTTCTTC. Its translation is CASTLGQGPYNEQFF.

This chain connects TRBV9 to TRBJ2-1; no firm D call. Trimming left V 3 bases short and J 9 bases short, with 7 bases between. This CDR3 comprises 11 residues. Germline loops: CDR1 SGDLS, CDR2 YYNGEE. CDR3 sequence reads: CASSAGSEQFF. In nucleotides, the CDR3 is TGTGCCAGCAGCGCTGGCAGTGAGCAGTTCTTC.

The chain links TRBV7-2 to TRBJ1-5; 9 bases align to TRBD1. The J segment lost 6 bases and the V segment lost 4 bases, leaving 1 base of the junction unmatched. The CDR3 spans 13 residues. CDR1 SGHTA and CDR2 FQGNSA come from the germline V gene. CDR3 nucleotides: TGTGCCAGCAGCTGGACAGGGGTTCAGCCCCAGCATTTT. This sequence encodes CASSWTGVQPQHF.

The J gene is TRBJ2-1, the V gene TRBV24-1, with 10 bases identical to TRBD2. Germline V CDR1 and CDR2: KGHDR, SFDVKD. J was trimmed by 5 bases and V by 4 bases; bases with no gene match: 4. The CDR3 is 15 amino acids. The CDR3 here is CATSDPGTSDNEQFF. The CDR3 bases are TGTGCCACCAGTGACCCCGGGACTAGCGACAATGAGCAGTTCTTC.

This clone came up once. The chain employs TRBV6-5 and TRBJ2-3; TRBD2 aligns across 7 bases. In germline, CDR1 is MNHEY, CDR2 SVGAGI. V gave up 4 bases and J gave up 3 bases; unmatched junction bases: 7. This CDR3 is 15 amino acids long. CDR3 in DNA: TGTGCCAGCAGTTTGACTCTGGGAGGGACAGATACGCAGTATTTT. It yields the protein CASSLTLGGTDTQYF.

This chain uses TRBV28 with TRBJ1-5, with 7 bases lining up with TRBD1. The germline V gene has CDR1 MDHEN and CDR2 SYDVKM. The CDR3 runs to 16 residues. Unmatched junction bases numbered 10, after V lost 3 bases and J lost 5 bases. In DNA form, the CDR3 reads TGTGCCAGCAGTTTCGTGGGGAGTGGACAGGATCAGCCCCAGCATTTT. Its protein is CASSFVGSGQDQPQHF.

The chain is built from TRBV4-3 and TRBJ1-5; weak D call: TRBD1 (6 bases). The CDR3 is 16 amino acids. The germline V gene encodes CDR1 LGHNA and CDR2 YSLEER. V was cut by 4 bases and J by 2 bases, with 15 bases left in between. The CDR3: CASSRVWGPGNQPQHF. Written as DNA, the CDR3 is TGCGCCAGCAGCCGCGTCTGGGGGCCCGGCAATCAGCCCCAGCATTTT.

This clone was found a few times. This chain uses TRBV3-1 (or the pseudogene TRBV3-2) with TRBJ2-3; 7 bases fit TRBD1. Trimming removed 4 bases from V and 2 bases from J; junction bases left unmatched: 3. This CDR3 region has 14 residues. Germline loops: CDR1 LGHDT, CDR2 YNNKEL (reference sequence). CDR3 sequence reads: CASSRTGVTDTQYF. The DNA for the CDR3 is TGTGCCAGCAGCCGCACAGGGGTCACAGATACGCAGTATTTT.

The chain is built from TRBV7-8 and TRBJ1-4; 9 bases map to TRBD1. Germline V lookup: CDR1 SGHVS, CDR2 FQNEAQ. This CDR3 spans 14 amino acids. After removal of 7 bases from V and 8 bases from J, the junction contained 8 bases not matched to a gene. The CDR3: CASTRDRGGEKLFF. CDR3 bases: TGTGCCAGCACCCGAGACAGGGGGGGAGAAAAACTGTTTTTT. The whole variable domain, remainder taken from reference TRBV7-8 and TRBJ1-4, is GAGVSQSPRYKVAKRGQDVALRCDPISGHVSLFWYQQALGQGPEFLTYFQNEAQLDKSGLPSDRFFAERPEGSVSTLKIQRTQQEDSAVYLCASTRDRGGEKLFFGSGTQLSVL.

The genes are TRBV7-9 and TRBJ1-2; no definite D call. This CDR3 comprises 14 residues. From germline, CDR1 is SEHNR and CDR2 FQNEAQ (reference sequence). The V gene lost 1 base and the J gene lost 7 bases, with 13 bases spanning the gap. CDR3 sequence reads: CASSLVREGGGYTF. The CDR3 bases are TGTGCCAGCAGCTTAGTAAGGGAGGGAGGTGGCTACACCTTC.

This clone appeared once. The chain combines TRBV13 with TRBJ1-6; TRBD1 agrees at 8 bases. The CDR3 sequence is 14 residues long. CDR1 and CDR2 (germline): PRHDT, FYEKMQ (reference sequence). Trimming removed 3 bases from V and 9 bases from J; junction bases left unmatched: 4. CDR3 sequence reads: CASSFGTGISPLHF. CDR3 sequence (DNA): TGTGCCAGCAGCTTTGGGACAGGTATTTCACCCCTCCACTTT.

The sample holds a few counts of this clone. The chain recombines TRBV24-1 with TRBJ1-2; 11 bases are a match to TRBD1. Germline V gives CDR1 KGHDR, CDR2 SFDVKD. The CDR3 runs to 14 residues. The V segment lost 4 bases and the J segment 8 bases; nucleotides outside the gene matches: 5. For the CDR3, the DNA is TGTGCCACCAGTGACCGGACAGGGGGCGTCGGCTACACCTTC. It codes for CATSDRTGGVGYTF.

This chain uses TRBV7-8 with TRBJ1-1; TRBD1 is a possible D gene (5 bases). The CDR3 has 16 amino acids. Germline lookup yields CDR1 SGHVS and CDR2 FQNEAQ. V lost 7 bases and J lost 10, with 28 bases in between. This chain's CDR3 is CASKQAPVDPNTGAFF. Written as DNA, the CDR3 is TGTGCCAGCAAACAAGCCCCAGTAGACCCCAACACAGGAGCTTTCTTT.